This T cell receptor (beta chain) was retrieved from a study of blood T cell repertoires in COVID-19. About the study: The United States, Italy and Spain provided the acute and convalescent COVID-19 samples. In each case, the material was cDNA or gDNA derived from T cells, B-cell-depleted T cells, or PBMCs.

As processed by the authors: Reference gene primer amplification yielded estimated nucleated cell counts. Some clones are missing from TCRdb's copy, which holds only in-frame ones; the method was immunoSEQ multiplex PCR. From that table come the V and J calls and clone size; the DNA was used to work out D and trimming. The table shows approximately 89,000 clones, with approximately 80% occurring only once. Trimming pared 5 bases from V and 3 bases from J, leaving 11 bases between. The germline gives CDR1 SGHVS, CDR2 FNYEAQ. The length of the CDR3 is 15 residues. Sequences were obtained from peripheral blood. The gene calls are TRBV7-6 and TRBJ1-6, with a tentative D call TRBD1 (5 bases). This clonotype originated in a woman aged 80 or over with acute or convalescent COVID-19. Here the CDR3 DNA reads TGTGCCAGCAGCCGAGGGAGGGGCTATAATTCACCCCTCCACTTT. As protein: CASSRGRGYNSPLHF. Looking up the rest from reference TRBV7-6 and TRBJ1-6 gives the full variable domain: GAGVSQSPRYKVTKRGQDVALRCDPISGHVSLYWYRQALGQGPEFLTYFNYEAQQDKSGLPNDRFSAERPEGSISTLTIQRTEQRDSAMYRCASSRGRGYNSPLHFGNGTRLTVT.